What follows are 8 T cell receptor beta chains derived from one specimen sequenced in a study of a mutant IDH1 vaccine in newly diagnosed glioma. Described time point: week 5, during vaccination. A 20-mer mutant IDH1 peptide at 300 ug was injected subcutaneously with topical imiquimod. Antigen specificity for these receptors is unknown. TCRdb's table, derived via immunoSEQ multiplex PCR, lists solely in-frame clones and lacks some. Of 75,000 to 85,000 clones listed, 90% to 95% are singletons. Material: PBMCs, obtained from a glioma patient whose treatment included an IDH1 peptide vaccine. The receptor set was obtained from a woman in her forties or fifties with glioma.

The gene calls are TRBV28 and TRBJ2-2, with 7 nucleotides matching TRBD2. The CDR3 contains 15 residues. Germline V gene sequence: CDR1 MDHEN, CDR2 SYDVKM. The V segment lost 7 bases and the J segment 6 bases; nucleotides outside the gene matches: 11. The CDR3 loop is CASTRGGEGAGELFF. In nucleotides, the CDR3 is TGTGCCAGCACTCGGGGCGGGGAGGGTGCCGGGGAGCTGTTTTTT.

The chain recombines TRBV10-1 with TRBJ2-7, with TRBD1 matching 9 bases. Germline CDR1 and CDR2: WNHNN and SYGVQD (reference sequence). CDR3 length: 14 amino acids. Trimming took 2 bases from V and 6 from J; bases not matched to a gene: 5. The CDR3 region has the DNA TGCGCCAGCAGTGAGCTGGACAGGGGCGGCGAGCAGTACTTC. Residues: CASSELDRGGEQYF.

This chain uses TRBV14 with TRBJ2-7; D call uncertain. Germline loops: CDR1 SGHDN, CDR2 FVKESK. The V end lost 8 bases, the J end lost 0 bases, and 8 bases lay between the germline ends. This CDR3 has 12 residues. CDR3 residues: CASGRHSYEQYF. The CDR3 DNA is TGTGCCAGCGGAAGGCACTCCTACGAGCAGTACTTC.

This clone was seen just once. The chain has TRBV11-2 and TRBJ1-2; no definite D call. Germline CDR1 SGHAT, CDR2 FQNNGV. The CDR3 loop spans 13 amino acids. V was cut by 0 bases and J by 7 bases, with 9 bases left in between. The CDR3 region is CASSLDGKSGYTF. The CDR3 nucleotides read TGTGCCAGCAGCTTAGATGGGAAGAGTGGCTACACCTTC. The complete variable domain, with remaining parts taken from reference TRBV11-2 and TRBJ1-2, reads EAGVAQSPRYKIIEKRQSVAFWCNPISGHATLYWYQQILGQGPKLLIQFQNNGVVDDSQLPKDRFSAERLKGVDSTLKIQPAKLEDSAVYLCASSLDGKSGYTFGSGTRLTVV.

This chain joins TRBV10-2 and TRBJ1-4; D is unresolved. Germline V gene data show CDR1 as WSHSY and CDR2 as SAAADI. The CDR3 sequence is 11 residues long. V lost 6 bases and J lost 4, with 3 bases in between. CDR3 coding DNA: TGCGCCAGCAGAGGTAATGAAAAACTGTTTTTT. This translates into CASRGNEKLFF.

This chain connects TRBV5-1 to TRBJ2-5, with D perhaps matching TRBD1 or TRBD2 (5 bases each). V lost 3 bases and J lost 2, with 14 bases in between. Germline V gene sequence: CDR1 SGHRS, CDR2 YFSETQ. This CDR3 spans 15 amino acids. In DNA, the CDR3 is TGCGCCAGCAGCTCCGGGACGGCCGGACAAGAGACCCAGTACTTC. It encodes CASSSGTAGQETQYF.

V is TRBV5-6 and J is TRBJ2-3; possible D gene TRBD2, 5 bases. Deletions cut 4 bases from V and 4 bases from J, with 13 bases between. This CDR3 has 14 amino acids. CDR1 SGHDT and CDR2 YYEEEE come from the germline V gene. In DNA form, the CDR3 reads TGTGCCAGCAGCGCCACTAGAAGCGCAGATACGCAGTATTTT. It translates to CASSATRSADTQYF.

The rearrangement uses TRBV18 and TRBJ2-7; the match to TRBD1 covers 9 bases. Looked up from germline, CDR1 is KGHSH and CDR2 is LQKENI. Losses at the gene ends were 3 bases for V and 0 bases for J; bases not matched to a gene: 3. The CDR3 is 15 residues long. The CDR3, as DNA: TGTGCCAGCTCACCGGGACAGGGTAGCTCCTACGAGCAGTACTTC. As protein: CASSPGQGSSYEQYF.